These T cell receptor beta chains were read from a single sample in a study of cytomegalovirus exposure and HLA in healthy donors. The table came from immunoSEQ multiplex PCR; TCRdb's copy has only in-frame clones and leaves some out. The table has 200,000 to 250,000 clones, 70% to 80% seen once. Specimen: PBMCs. Receptors were obtained from a male donor in good health and CMV-seronegative. Both conserved end residues are part of each CDR3. Fields, in order: CDR3 protein, CDR3 DNA, D gene, V gene, J gene, clone size. A D gene is named only where the DNA matches it firmly. Size values are once, few and many counts, or a class for expanded clones, and some rows have none.

cdr3_aa: CASSYRAANYGYTF
cdr3_nt: TGTGCCAGCAGTTACAGGGCGGCGAACTATGGCTACACCTTC
d_call: -
v_call: TRBV5-6
j_call: TRBJ1-2
clone_size: -

cdr3_aa: CASSAGLPAEQYF
cdr3_nt: TGTGCCAGCAGTGCGGGGCTCCCCGCCGAGCAGTACTTC
d_call: -
v_call: TRBV28
j_call: TRBJ2-7
clone_size: -

cdr3_aa: CASSLTGGDQPQHF
cdr3_nt: TGTGCCAGCAGCCTAACAGGGGGCGATCAGCCCCAGCATTTT
d_call: TRBD1
v_call: TRBV2
j_call: TRBJ1-5
clone_size: few

cdr3_aa: CASSRRTGHGYTF
cdr3_nt: TGTGCCAGCAGCCGGCGGACAGGGCATGGCTACACCTTC
d_call: TRBD1
v_call: TRBV27
j_call: TRBJ1-2
clone_size: -

cdr3_aa: CASSLGTSGTAKNIQYF
cdr3_nt: TGTGCCAGCAGCTTAGGGACTAGCGGGACAGCCAAAAACATTCAGTACTTC
d_call: TRBD2
v_call: TRBV11-2
j_call: TRBJ2-4
clone_size: -

cdr3_aa: CASRNLLQGATEAFF
cdr3_nt: TGTGCCAGCAGAAATCTTTTACAGGGGGCCACTGAAGCTTTCTTT
d_call: TRBD1
v_call: TRBV6-6
j_call: TRBJ1-1
clone_size: few

cdr3_aa: CASSGGTEYNEQFF
cdr3_nt: TGTGCCAGCAGTGGTGGAACAGAGTACAATGAGCAGTTCTTC
d_call: -
v_call: TRBV27
j_call: TRBJ2-1
clone_size: -

cdr3_aa: CSVEGAGEKLFF
cdr3_nt: TGCAGCGTTGAAGGGGCGGGCGAAAAACTGTTTTTT
d_call: -
v_call: TRBV29-1
j_call: TRBJ1-4
clone_size: many

cdr3_aa: CASSPLAGGTTSTDTQYF
cdr3_nt: TGTGCCAGCAGCCCCTTAGCGGGAGGAACCACTAGCACAGATACGCAGTATTTT
d_call: TRBD2
v_call: TRBV11-3
j_call: TRBJ2-3
clone_size: -

cdr3_aa: CASRYARGSYEQYF
cdr3_nt: TGCGCCAGCAGATATGCACGGGGGTCCTACGAGCAGTACTTC
d_call: -
v_call: TRBV5-1
j_call: TRBJ2-7
clone_size: -

cdr3_aa: CASSLSTRGTEAFF
cdr3_nt: TGTGCCAGCAGTTTATCAACCCGGGGCACTGAAGCTTTCTTT
d_call: -
v_call: TRBV27
j_call: TRBJ1-1
clone_size: -

cdr3_aa: CASSFSTRHQNTEAFF
cdr3_nt: TGTGCCAGCAGTTTCTCTACCCGACACCAGAACACTGAAGCTTTCTTT
d_call: -
v_call: TRBV27
j_call: TRBJ1-1
clone_size: -

cdr3_aa: CASSVGRGLEQYF
cdr3_nt: TGTGCCAGCAGTGTTGGAAGGGGACTCGAGCAGTACTTC
d_call: -
v_call: TRBV28
j_call: TRBJ2-7
clone_size: -

cdr3_aa: CASSPHRGSGTEAFF
cdr3_nt: TGTGCCAGCAGTCCGCACAGGGGAAGTGGCACTGAAGCTTTCTTT
d_call: TRBD1
v_call: TRBV28
j_call: TRBJ1-1
clone_size: few

cdr3_aa: CASSRRQGGYF
cdr3_nt: TGTGCCAGCAGCCGACGACAGGGTGGATACTTC
d_call: TRBD1
v_call: TRBV13
j_call: TRBJ2-5
clone_size: once

cdr3_aa: CASSISAGGPNEQFF
cdr3_nt: TGTGCCAGTAGTATCTCAGCGGGGGGGCCCAATGAGCAGTTCTTC
d_call: TRBD2
v_call: TRBV19
j_call: TRBJ2-1
clone_size: -

cdr3_aa: CASSLGTAGGEYPGELFF
cdr3_nt: TGTGCCAGCAGCTTAGGGACGGCAGGGGGCGAGTATCCCGGGGAGCTGTTTTTT
d_call: TRBD1
v_call: TRBV11-2
j_call: TRBJ2-2
clone_size: -

cdr3_aa: CASSTTATTGELFF
cdr3_nt: TGTGCCAGCAGCACGACAGCGACTACCGGGGAGCTGTTTTTT
d_call: -
v_call: TRBV5-6
j_call: TRBJ2-2
clone_size: -

cdr3_aa: CASAPLRDRHYEQYF
cdr3_nt: TGCGCCAGCGCCCCCCTCAGGGACAGGCACTACGAGCAGTACTTC
d_call: TRBD1
v_call: TRBV5-1
j_call: TRBJ2-7
clone_size: few

cdr3_aa: CASSLTDRGHREQFF
cdr3_nt: TGTGCCAGCAGCTTAACGGACAGGGGGCATCGGGAGCAGTTCTTC
d_call: TRBD1
v_call: TRBV7-9
j_call: TRBJ2-1
clone_size: -

cdr3_aa: CASSLTPNEQFF
cdr3_nt: TGTGCCAGCAGCTTAACTCCCAATGAGCAGTTCTTC
d_call: -
v_call: TRBV7-2
j_call: TRBJ2-1
clone_size: -

cdr3_aa: CSVAKSGGTDTGELFF
cdr3_nt: TGCAGCGTCGCTAAGAGCGGGGGGACTGACACCGGGGAGCTGTTTTTT
d_call: TRBD2
v_call: TRBV29-1
j_call: TRBJ2-2
clone_size: -

cdr3_aa: CASSDSPQSTSGRLPYEQYF
cdr3_nt: TGTGCCAGCAGTGACTCGCCACAGTCGACTAGCGGGAGGTTGCCCTACGAGCAGTACTTC
d_call: TRBD2
v_call: TRBV6-4
j_call: TRBJ2-7
clone_size: -

cdr3_aa: CASSPQSSGPFYEQYF
cdr3_nt: TGTGCCAGTAGTCCGCAGAGTAGCGGGCCTTTCTACGAGCAGTACTTC
d_call: TRBD2
v_call: TRBV19
j_call: TRBJ2-7
clone_size: -

cdr3_aa: CASSLGLAGGETQYF
cdr3_nt: TGTGCCAGCAGCTTAGGACTAGCGGGAGGGGAGACCCAGTACTTC
d_call: TRBD2
v_call: TRBV13
j_call: TRBJ2-5
clone_size: -

cdr3_aa: CASSFRLQGATYGYTF
cdr3_nt: TGTGCCAGTAGTTTTAGGCTACAGGGGGCGACCTATGGCTACACCTTC
d_call: TRBD1
v_call: TRBV19
j_call: TRBJ1-2
clone_size: -

cdr3_aa: CSSSLSRDTQYF
cdr3_nt: TGTTCCAGCAGCTTAAGTAGAGATACGCAGTATTTT
d_call: -
v_call: TRBV7-9
j_call: TRBJ2-3
clone_size: -

cdr3_aa: CASTLGGENEQFF
cdr3_nt: TGTGCCAGCACCTTGGGGGGGGAAAATGAGCAGTTCTTC
d_call: TRBD2
v_call: TRBV9
j_call: TRBJ2-1
clone_size: -

cdr3_aa: CASSIERQGGGQPQHF
cdr3_nt: TGTGCCAGTAGTATAGAACGGCAGGGCGGCGGTCAGCCCCAGCATTTT
d_call: -
v_call: TRBV19
j_call: TRBJ1-5
clone_size: -

cdr3_aa: CASSYKGRETQYF
cdr3_nt: TGTGCCAGCAGTTATAAGGGGCGGGAGACCCAGTACTTC
d_call: -
v_call: TRBV6-5
j_call: TRBJ2-5
clone_size: -

cdr3_aa: CASSLDGSVTFTDTQYF
cdr3_nt: TGTGCCAGCAGCTTAGATGGTAGCGTGACATTCACAGATACGCAGTATTTT
d_call: -
v_call: TRBV7-2
j_call: TRBJ2-3
clone_size: -

cdr3_aa: CAWSAGWLGEQYF
cdr3_nt: TGTGCCTGGAGTGCTGGATGGCTAGGCGAGCAGTACTTC
d_call: -
v_call: TRBV30
j_call: TRBJ2-7
clone_size: -

cdr3_aa: CASEYPSGTEAFF
cdr3_nt: TGTGCCAGCGAGTACCCTTCGGGCACTGAAGCTTTCTTT
d_call: -
v_call: TRBV28
j_call: TRBJ1-1
clone_size: -

cdr3_aa: CASGLDRGTEAFF
cdr3_nt: TGTGCTAGTGGTTTGGACAGGGGCACTGAAGCTTTCTTT
d_call: TRBD1
v_call: TRBV12-5
j_call: TRBJ1-1
clone_size: -

cdr3_aa: CRTGWVHSAYNEQFF
cdr3_nt: TGTAGGACAGGTTGGGTCCATTCGGCCTACAATGAGCAGTTCTTC
d_call: TRBD1
v_call: TRBV5-4
j_call: TRBJ2-1
clone_size: few